The next 5 T cell receptor beta chains were all read from a single sample in a study of T cells after yellow fever vaccination. One entry per CDR3 protein, called by TCRdb with MiXCR from the 5' RACE reads. The table records hundreds of thousands of distinct CDR3 sequences, over 9% of them present only once. The specimen was PBMCs, collected on the day of the yellow fever booster vaccination. These receptors all come from a man between 25 and 39 years old who received the YFV17D yellow fever vaccine.

This clonotype was observed a few times. J is TRBJ2-5 and V is TRBV10-3, with TRBD2 identical over 9 bases. The V gene's germline CDR1 is ENHRY and CDR2 SYGVKD. The CDR3 length is 15 residues. V gave up 3 bases and J gave up 4 bases; unmatched junction bases: 6. The CDR3 sequence is CAISDPLREGETQYF. The CDR3 DNA follows: TGTGCCATCAGTGACCCCTTGCGGGAGGGAGAGACCCAGTACTTC.

This clonotype has at least ten counts. The V and J genes are TRBV11-2 and TRBJ2-3; D is possibly TRBD1 or TRBD2 (5 bases each). The V and J ends lost 4 bases and 4 bases respectively, with 18 bases between them. Germline V gene data show CDR1 as SGHAT and CDR2 as FQNNGV. This CDR3 has 16 amino acids. This CDR3 reads CASSSPFGTEADTQYF. In DNA, the CDR3 is TGTGCCAGCAGCTCCCCCTTCGGGACCGAGGCAGATACGCAGTATTTT. Full variable domain (remainder filled in from reference TRBV11-2 and TRBJ2-3): EAGVAQSPRYKIIEKRQSVAFWCNPISGHATLYWYQQILGQGPKLLIQFQNNGVVDDSQLPKDRFSAERLKGVDSTLKIQPAKLEDSAVYLCASSSPFGTEADTQYFGPGTRLTVL.

The chain is built from TRBV4-2 and TRBJ2-5; 7 bases line up with TRBD2. Germline loops: CDR1 LGHNA, CDR2 YNFKEQ. Trimming at V came to 0 bases and at J to 5 bases, leaving 6 bases not matched to a gene. The CDR3 loop spans 15 amino acids. The CDR3 protein is CASSQDGGRGETQYF. The DNA of the CDR3 is TGTGCCAGCAGCCAAGACGGCGGGAGAGGGGAGACCCAGTACTTC.

The chain is built from TRBV18 and TRBJ2-7; TRBD1 aligns across 11 bases. J gave up 9 bases and V 4 bases, and 11 bases lay outside the gene matches. Germline-derived CDR1 and CDR2 are KGHSH and LQKENI. The CDR3 is 15 residues long. In nucleotides, the CDR3 is TGTGCCAGCTCACATTCCCGGACAGGGGGCGCAGCGCAGTACTTC. This translates into CASSHSRTGGAAQYF.

V gene TRBV29-1 combines with J gene TRBJ2-1; D could derive from TRBD1 or TRBD2 (5 bases each). Germline lookup yields CDR1 SQVTM and CDR2 ANQGSEA. This CDR3 has 15 residues. Trimming removed 5 bases at V and 4 bases at J, with 18 bases between. This chain's CDR3 is CSVPQGPRRYNEQFF. The CDR3 DNA follows: TGCAGCGTTCCCCAGGGACCGCGACGATACAATGAGCAGTTCTTC.